The present entry profiles one T cell receptor (beta chain) with its context. Its antigen is unknown. The assay was immunoSEQ multiplex PCR, and TCRdb's table has in-frame clones only and misses some. The sample includes 25,000 to 30,000 clones, about three quarters of them seen just once. This specimen belongs to a study of T cell repertoires in ileal Crohn's disease. Overall study: Operated complications were stricturing disease (roughly 61%) and penetrating disease (around 39%). Study observations and caveats: Compared with CD4 T cells, sorted CD8 cells carried more expanded clones.

V was pared by 3 bases and J by 7 bases, with 10 bases between. Germline values: CDR1 SGDLS, CDR2 YYNGEE. The CDR3 totals 13 residues. The chain employs TRBV9 and TRBJ2-2; a possible D gene is TRBD2 (6 bases). Material for sequencing was ileal tissue. This TCR was sampled from an adult with Crohn's disease. CDR3: CASSGRGGGELFF. CDR3 bases: TGTGCCAGCAGCGGGAGGGGCGGCGGGGAGCTGTTTTTT.